The T cell receptor (beta chain) under discussion was sequenced for a study of low-dose radiotherapy and immunotherapy resistance in tumors. For the study at large: With cycle 1 day 1 as the start, patients took oral aspirin 300 mg daily for four cycles.

Trimming left V 0 bases short and J 7 bases short, with 10 bases between. The CDR3 totals 14 residues. Germline CDR1 is WSHSY and CDR2 is SAAADI. Covering alpha and beta chains, TRAV- and TRBV-specific primers were used for the first-strand cDNA. With a V-primer adapter and a constant-region primer, TCRs were amplified for approximately 19 PCR cycles. Amplification of isolated mRNA was accomplished via in vitro transcription. TCRdb fed the reads into MiXCR, producing one record per CDR3 protein. The table shows nearly 7,500 distinct CDR3 sequences, with roughly 82% occurring only once. This clonotype was seen a single time.

The TCR comes from a human donor with advanced metastatic prostate, ovarian, gallbladder or colorectal cancer (not recorded which). This table probably holds off-target reads from a library built for another chain. The chain employs TRBV10-2 and TRBJ2-1; D ambiguous. DNA for the CDR3: TGCGCCAGCAGTGAGTCGGTAGCTGAGAATGAGCAGTTCTTC. As protein: CASSESVAENEQFF.